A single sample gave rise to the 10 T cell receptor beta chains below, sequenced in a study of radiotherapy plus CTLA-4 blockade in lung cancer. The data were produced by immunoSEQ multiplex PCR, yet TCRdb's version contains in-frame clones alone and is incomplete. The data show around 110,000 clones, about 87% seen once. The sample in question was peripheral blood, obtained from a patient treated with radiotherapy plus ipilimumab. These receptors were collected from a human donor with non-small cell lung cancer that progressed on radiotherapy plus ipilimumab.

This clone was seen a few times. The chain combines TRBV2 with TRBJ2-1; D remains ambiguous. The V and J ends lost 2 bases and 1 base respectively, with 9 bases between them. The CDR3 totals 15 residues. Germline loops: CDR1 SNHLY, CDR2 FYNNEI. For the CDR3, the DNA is TGTGCCAGCAGTGAACTTGCGGCGTCCTACAATGAGCAGTTCTTC. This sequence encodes CASSELAASYNEQFF.

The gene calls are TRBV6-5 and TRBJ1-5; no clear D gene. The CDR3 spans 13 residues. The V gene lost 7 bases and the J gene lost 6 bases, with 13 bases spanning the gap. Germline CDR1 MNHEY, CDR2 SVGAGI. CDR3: CASKMGLAQPQHF. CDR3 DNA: TGTGCCAGCAAAATGGGGTTGGCTCAGCCCCAGCATTTT.

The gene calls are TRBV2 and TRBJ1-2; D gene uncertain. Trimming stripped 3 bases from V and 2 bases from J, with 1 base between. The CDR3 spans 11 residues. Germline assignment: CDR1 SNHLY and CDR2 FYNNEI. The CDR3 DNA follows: TGTGCCAGCAGTGAGAACTATGGCTACACCTTC. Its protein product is CASSENYGYTF.

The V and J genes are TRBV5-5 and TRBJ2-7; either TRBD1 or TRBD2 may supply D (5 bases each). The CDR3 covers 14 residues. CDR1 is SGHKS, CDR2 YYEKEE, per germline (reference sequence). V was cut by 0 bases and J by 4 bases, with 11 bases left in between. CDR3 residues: CASSLAGPGYEQYF. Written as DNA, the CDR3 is TGTGCCAGCAGCTTGGCGGGGCCAGGGTACGAGCAGTACTTC.

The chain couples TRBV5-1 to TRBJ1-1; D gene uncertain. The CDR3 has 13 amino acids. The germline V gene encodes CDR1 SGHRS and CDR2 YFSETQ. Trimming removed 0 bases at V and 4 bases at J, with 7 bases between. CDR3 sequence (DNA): TGCGCCAGCAGCTTGGGCCAAAGCACTGAAGCTTTCTTT. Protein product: CASSLGQSTEAFF.

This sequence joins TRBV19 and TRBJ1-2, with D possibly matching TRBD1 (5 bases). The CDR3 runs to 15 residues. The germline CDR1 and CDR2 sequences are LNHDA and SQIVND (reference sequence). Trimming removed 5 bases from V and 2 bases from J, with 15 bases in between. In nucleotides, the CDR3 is TGTGCCAGTAGTCCCGTCCCGACAGCAAACTATGGCTACACCTTC. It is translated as CASSPVPTANYGYTF.

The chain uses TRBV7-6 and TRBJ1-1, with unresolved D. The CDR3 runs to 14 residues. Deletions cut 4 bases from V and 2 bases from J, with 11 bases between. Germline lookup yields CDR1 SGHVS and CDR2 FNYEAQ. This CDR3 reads CASSWAKGNTEAFF. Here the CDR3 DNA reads TGTGCCAGCAGCTGGGCTAAGGGAAACACTGAAGCTTTCTTT.

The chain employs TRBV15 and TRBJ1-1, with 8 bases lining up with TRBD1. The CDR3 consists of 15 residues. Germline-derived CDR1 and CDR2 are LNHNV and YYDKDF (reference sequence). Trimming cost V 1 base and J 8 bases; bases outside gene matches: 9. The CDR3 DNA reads TGTGCCACCAGCAGAGCTCGGACAGGGCCTAGGGAAGCTTTCTTT. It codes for CATSRARTGPREAFF.

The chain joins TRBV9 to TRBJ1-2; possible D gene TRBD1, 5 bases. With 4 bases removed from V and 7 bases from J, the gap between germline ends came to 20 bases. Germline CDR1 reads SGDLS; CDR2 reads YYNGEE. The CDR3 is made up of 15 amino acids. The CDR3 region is CASSSRPGPGAGYTF. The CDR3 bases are TGTGCCAGCAGCTCGCGTCCGGGGCCAGGAGCTGGCTACACCTTC.

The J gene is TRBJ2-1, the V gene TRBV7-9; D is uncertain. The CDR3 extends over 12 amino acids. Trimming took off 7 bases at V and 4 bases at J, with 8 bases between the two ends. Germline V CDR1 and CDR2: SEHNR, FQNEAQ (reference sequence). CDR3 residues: CASNPLYNEQFF. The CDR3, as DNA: TGTGCCAGCAACCCCCTTTACAATGAGCAGTTCTTC.